Below, 9 T cell receptor beta chains from the same sample are listed, as sequenced in a study of T-cell memory formation after mild COVID-19 (dated by TCRdb to the early 2020s). The library was made by 5' RACE. Sequencing was performed on an Illumina NovaSeq 6000. TCRdb handled the public reads itself, with Q25 trimming in fastp and clone calling in MiXCR, and kept productive beta chains. Under each unique CDR3 protein, matching rows form one entry showing the most common genes and DNA. The sample table holds approximately 290,000 distinct CDR3 sequences, of which approximately 16% were seen once. The ten largest clones take up 22% of the sample. The sequenced sample consisted of PBMCs or a T cell subset sorted from them (not recorded which). These receptors came from a man aged 18 to 29 who had mild COVID-19 (a few samples of this study predate the infection). The sample titles of this study are shuffled in the database, so cell type and time point are left out; the donor was told from shared clones.

In this sample, this clonotype turned up a few times. The chain links TRBV4-2 to TRBJ2-3, with D uncertain. V lost 1 base to trimming and J lost 0 bases, with 17 bases between them. Looked up from germline, CDR1 is LGHNA and CDR2 is YNFKEQ. CDR3 length equals 18 residues. This CDR3 reads CASSQVFSTGTSTDTQYF. The CDR3 DNA reads as TGTGCCAGCAGCCAAGTTTTCTCTACGGGTACTAGCACAGATACGCAGTATTTT.

The chain is built from TRBV30 and TRBJ2-2; no clear D gene. The V end lost 3 bases, the J end lost 0 bases, and 8 bases lay between the germline ends. This CDR3 spans 14 amino acids. CDR1 and CDR2 from the germline V gene are GTSNPN and SVGIG (reference sequence). In DNA form, the CDR3 reads TGTGCCTGGAGGGCGCCGGCGAACACCGGGGAGCTGTTTTTT. Protein product: CAWRAPANTGELFF.

This clonotype was detected many times. V usage is TRBV6-2 or TRBV6-3 and J usage is TRBJ2-2, with D hard to call. CDR1 is MNHEY, CDR2 SVGEGT, per germline. V gave up 4 bases and J gave up 7 bases, with 10 bases separating them. The CDR3 spans 13 residues. Written as DNA, the CDR3 is TGTGCCAGCAGTTTGTCGGAGATCGGGGAGCTGTTTTTT. As protein: CASSLSEIGELFF.

This rearrangement joins TRBV7-2 to TRBJ2-3; possible D gene TRBD2, 6 bases. The CDR3 is 15 residues long. Germline assignment: CDR1 SGHTA and CDR2 FQGNSA. Between the trimmed V and J ends, which lost 7 bases and 0 bases, there was a span of 14 bases. The CDR3 protein is CASNSEGTSTDTQYF. The CDR3 nucleotides are TGTGCCAGCAACTCTGAGGGGACTAGCACAGATACGCAGTATTTT.

J is TRBJ2-6 and V is TRBV4-3; weak D call: TRBD2 (5 bases). CDR3 length: 17 amino acids. V dropped 0 bases and J dropped 0 bases, with 9 bases sitting between them. Germline values: CDR1 LGHNA, CDR2 YSLEER. CDR3 nucleotide sequence: TGCGCCAGCAGCCAAGATGCGGGTCTCTCTGGGGCCAACGTCCTGACTTTC. Its protein is CASSQDAGLSGANVLTF.

This chain links TRBV5-4 with TRBJ2-7; 10 positions match TRBD2. Germline CDR1 SGHNT, CDR2 YYREEE (reference sequence). This CDR3 has 14 amino acids. Trimming cost V 7 bases and J 2 bases; bases outside gene matches: 6. The DNA of the CDR3 is TGTGCCAGCTCCAGGACTAGCGGTACCTACGAGCAGTACTTC. Translating it yields CASSRTSGTYEQYF.

This clonotype was observed a few times. The gene calls are TRBV2 and TRBJ2-2; D is undetermined. The V end was cut by 8 bases, the J end by 4 bases, with 11 bases between. CDR3 length: 13 amino acids. Germline values: CDR1 SNHLY, CDR2 FYNNEI. Here the CDR3 DNA reads TGTGCCAGCCGACACCAGGTCACCGGGGAGCTGTTTTTT. Its translation: CASRHQVTGELFF.

This clonotype has just a few counts. The rearrangement uses TRBV5-8 and TRBJ2-1, with TRBD1 matching 9 bases. There are 14 residues in the CDR3. CDR1 SGHTS and CDR2 YDEGEE come from the germline V gene. V lost 3 bases, J lost 4 bases, and 2 bases stayed unmatched. This CDR3 is CASSSGTGYNEQFF. CDR3 nucleotide sequence: TGTGCCAGCAGCTCCGGGACAGGGTACAATGAGCAGTTCTTC.

This rearrangement joins TRBV6-6 to TRBJ1-2, with 7 bases identical to TRBD1. Unmatched junction bases numbered 20, after V lost 0 bases and J lost 10 bases. The CDR3 is 18 residues long. Germline V CDR1 and CDR2: MNHNY, SVGAGI (reference sequence). The DNA for the CDR3 is TGTGCCAGCAGTTACTCGAGGGGGGGGACAGAGCTTCCCTATTACTACACCTTC. Amino acids: CASSYSRGGTELPYYYTF.